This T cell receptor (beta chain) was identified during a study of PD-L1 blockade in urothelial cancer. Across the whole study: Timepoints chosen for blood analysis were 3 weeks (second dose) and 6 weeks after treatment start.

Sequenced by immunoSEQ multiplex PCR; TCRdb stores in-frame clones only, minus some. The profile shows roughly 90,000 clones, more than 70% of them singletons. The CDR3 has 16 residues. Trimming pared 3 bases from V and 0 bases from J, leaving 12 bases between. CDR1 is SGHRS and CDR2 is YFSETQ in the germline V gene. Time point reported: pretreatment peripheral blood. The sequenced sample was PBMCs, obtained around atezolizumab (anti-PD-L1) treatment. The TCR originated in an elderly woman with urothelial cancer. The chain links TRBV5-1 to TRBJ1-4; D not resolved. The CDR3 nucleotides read TGCGCCAGCAGCTATGACCCAGGTTCAACTAATGAAAAACTGTTTTTT. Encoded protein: CASSYDPGSTNEKLFF.